The rows below give T cell receptor beta chains drawn from one sample of a study of T-cell reconstitution after alpha-beta-depleted transplantation in children. Using its own MiXCR run on the PCR reads, TCRdb lists one record per CDR3 protein. The sample includes approximately 400,000 distinct CDR3 sequences, about 11% seen only once; the top ten take over 4.5%. This sample comprised PBMCs from the stem cell graft donor, obtained from the stem cell graft. The receptors were gathered from a human donor who donated a stem cell graft to a child with acute myeloid leukemia. CDR3s include the opening cysteine and the closing phenylalanine or tryptophan. The order of the fields is J gene, clone size, D gene, V gene, CDR3 DNA, CDR3 protein. A D gene is named only where the DNA matches it firmly. Clone sizes are given selectively: once, few, many, or a class where the clone is expanded.

J gene: TRBJ1-1; clone size: NA; D gene: NA; V gene: TRBV20-1; CDR3 DNA: TGCAGTGCTAGGGGGGCTCCGAAGGGGAACACTGAAGCTTTCTTT; CDR3 protein: CSARGAPKGNTEAFF
J gene: TRBJ2-1; clone size: many; D gene: TRBD1; V gene: TRBV11-2; CDR3 DNA: TGTGCCAGCAGCTTAGGGACAGGGGGCTACAATGAGCAGTTCTTC; CDR3 protein: CASSLGTGGYNEQFF
J gene: TRBJ2-7; clone size: few; D gene: NA; V gene: TRBV4-1; CDR3 DNA: TGCGCCAGCAGCCAAGTAGAGGCGGTCTCCTTCTACGAGCAGTACTTC; CDR3 protein: CASSQVEAVSFYEQYF
J gene: TRBJ2-5; clone size: few; D gene: NA; V gene: TRBV12-3/TRBV12-4; CDR3 DNA: TGTGCCAGCAGTTTAGACATGCCGGGGATGAGTGGCGAGACCCAGTACTTC; CDR3 protein: CASSLDMPGMSGETQYF
J gene: TRBJ2-5; clone size: few; D gene: NA; V gene: TRBV20-1; CDR3 DNA: TGCAGTGCTCGCCCAGAAGAGACCCAGTACTTC; CDR3 protein: CSARPEETQYF
J gene: TRBJ2-1; clone size: few; D gene: NA; V gene: TRBV7-2; CDR3 DNA: TGTGCCAGCAGCCCGTCCTCGGGGGGCCCCCCCCTCTTC; CDR3 protein: CASSPSSGGPPLF
J gene: TRBJ2-1; clone size: few; D gene: NA; V gene: TRBV29-1; CDR3 DNA: TGCAGTGGCTGGGACTACAATGAGCAGTTCTTC; CDR3 protein: CSGWDYNEQFF
J gene: TRBJ2-5; clone size: many; D gene: NA; V gene: TRBV5-8; CDR3 DNA: TGTGCCAGCAGCAACGGGCATCGAGAGACCCAGTACTTC; CDR3 protein: CASSNGHRETQYF
J gene: TRBJ1-5; clone size: NA; D gene: NA; V gene: TRBV29-1; CDR3 DNA: TGCAGCGTTGGAGATCACAATCAGCCCCAGCATTTT; CDR3 protein: CSVGDHNQPQHF
J gene: TRBJ2-5; clone size: few; D gene: TRBD1; V gene: TRBV5-5; CDR3 DNA: TGTGCCAGCAGCTTGGGGGACAGGTGGGCGACCCAGTACTTC; CDR3 protein: CASSLGDRWATQYF
J gene: TRBJ2-1; clone size: many; D gene: NA; V gene: TRBV5-1; CDR3 DNA: TGCGCCAGCAGCTTTGGAGGGATGGATGAGCAGTTCTTC; CDR3 protein: CASSFGGMDEQFF
J gene: TRBJ1-6; clone size: few; D gene: NA; V gene: TRBV12-3/TRBV12-4; CDR3 DNA: TGTGCCAGCAGTTTTAGAGTCAACTCCTATAATTCACCCCTCCACTTT; CDR3 protein: CASSFRVNSYNSPLHF
J gene: TRBJ1-2; clone size: NA; D gene: NA; V gene: TRBV10-3; CDR3 DNA: TGTGCCATCAGTACCGGGCCCAGCTACACCTTC; CDR3 protein: CAISTGPSYTF
J gene: TRBJ2-3; clone size: few; D gene: TRBD2; V gene: TRBV5-1; CDR3 DNA: TGCGCCAGCGTCAGCGGGGGACCTAGCACAGATACGCAGTATTTT; CDR3 protein: CASVSGGPSTDTQYF
J gene: TRBJ1-4; clone size: NA; D gene: NA; V gene: TRBV6-2/TRBV6-3; CDR3 DNA: TGTGCCAGCAGACCCGGTGGTGAAAAACTGTTTTTT; CDR3 protein: CASRPGGEKLFF
J gene: TRBJ2-4; clone size: NA; D gene: NA; V gene: TRBV7-9; CDR3 DNA: TGTGCCAGCAGCTCTTTTGGGGGCGAGGACATTCAGTACTTC; CDR3 protein: CASSSFGGEDIQYF
J gene: TRBJ1-6; clone size: NA; D gene: TRBD1; V gene: TRBV5-1; CDR3 DNA: TGCGCCAGCAGCACAGGACAGGGGAGTGGTTCACCCCTCCACTTT; CDR3 protein: CASSTGQGSGSPLHF
J gene: TRBJ2-1; clone size: few; D gene: NA; V gene: TRBV3-1; CDR3 DNA: TGTGCCAGCAGCCAAGTGGATGAGCAGTTCTTC; CDR3 protein: CASSQVDEQFF
J gene: TRBJ2-1; clone size: many; D gene: TRBD2; V gene: TRBV20-1; CDR3 DNA: TGCAGTGCTAGAGAGACTAGCGGGAGTCTGAATGAGCAGTTCTTC; CDR3 protein: CSARETSGSLNEQFF
J gene: TRBJ2-7; clone size: few; D gene: TRBD2; V gene: TRBV6-5; CDR3 DNA: TGTGCCAGCAGTTACGACGGGAGGGCAACCGAGCAGTACTTC; CDR3 protein: CASSYDGRATEQYF
J gene: TRBJ1-2; clone size: NA; D gene: NA; V gene: TRBV9; CDR3 DNA: TGTGCCAGCCGCGCCCCGGAGGAGTATGGCTACACCTTC; CDR3 protein: CASRAPEEYGYTF
J gene: TRBJ2-3; clone size: NA; D gene: TRBD2; V gene: TRBV5-1; CDR3 DNA: TGCGCCAGCAGCCCGGGACTAGTCACAGATACGCAGTATTTT; CDR3 protein: CASSPGLVTDTQYF
J gene: TRBJ2-5; clone size: many; D gene: TRBD2; V gene: TRBV29-1; CDR3 DNA: TGCAGCGTTAGCGGGGGGGACCAAGAGACCCAGTACTTC; CDR3 protein: CSVSGGDQETQYF
J gene: TRBJ2-5; clone size: few; D gene: NA; V gene: TRBV7-2; CDR3 DNA: TGTGCCAGCAGCTTGGCAGGGAACTTTCAAGAGACCCAGTACTTC; CDR3 protein: CASSLAGNFQETQYF
J gene: TRBJ1-1; clone size: few; D gene: NA; V gene: TRBV19; CDR3 DNA: TGTGCCAGCACGGTCGAAGTTCGGAACACTGAAGCTTTCTTT; CDR3 protein: CASTVEVRNTEAFF
J gene: TRBJ2-7; clone size: many; D gene: NA; V gene: TRBV6-2/TRBV6-3; CDR3 DNA: TGTGCCAGCAGTTACTTGAGAGCGGCCGAGCAGTACTTC; CDR3 protein: CASSYLRAAEQYF
J gene: TRBJ2-3; clone size: NA; D gene: NA; V gene: TRBV29-1; CDR3 DNA: TGCAGCGTGCTTAACCTGGGTTCAGGGACAGATACGCAGTATTTT; CDR3 protein: CSVLNLGSGTDTQYF
J gene: TRBJ1-2; clone size: many; D gene: NA; V gene: TRBV12-3/TRBV12-4; CDR3 DNA: TGTGCCAGCAGTTTCTCAGGGAACTATGGCTACACCTTC; CDR3 protein: CASSFSGNYGYTF
J gene: TRBJ2-1; clone size: NA; D gene: NA; V gene: TRBV20-1; CDR3 DNA: TGCAGTGCTAGTTCAGGTTTATATAGCGGACCCTACAATGAGCAGTTCTTC; CDR3 protein: CSASSGLYSGPYNEQFF
J gene: TRBJ1-6; clone size: few; D gene: TRBD1; V gene: TRBV19; CDR3 DNA: TGTGCCAGTAGTCGCAGGGGACAGAATTCACCCCTCCACTTT; CDR3 protein: CASSRRGQNSPLHF
J gene: TRBJ1-6; clone size: NA; D gene: NA; V gene: TRBV5-6; CDR3 DNA: TGTGCCAGCAGCTTATCAGGCACAACCAGGGGAGGTTCACCCCTCCACTTT; CDR3 protein: CASSLSGTTRGGSPLHF
J gene: TRBJ2-5; clone size: few; D gene: NA; V gene: TRBV20-1; CDR3 DNA: TGCAGTGCTACCGACGGGACGGTAGAAGAAGAGACCCAGTACTTC; CDR3 protein: CSATDGTVEEETQYF
J gene: TRBJ2-3; clone size: NA; D gene: TRBD2; V gene: TRBV20-1; CDR3 DNA: TGCAGTGCTAGACCCCGCGGGACTAGCGGTAAAGATACGCAGTATTTT; CDR3 protein: CSARPRGTSGKDTQYF
J gene: TRBJ1-5; clone size: few; D gene: TRBD1; V gene: TRBV4-1; CDR3 DNA: TGCGCCAGCAGCCAAGATACAGGGGTGGGACAGCCCCAGCATTTT; CDR3 protein: CASSQDTGVGQPQHF
J gene: TRBJ2-7; clone size: few; D gene: TRBD2; V gene: TRBV5-4; CDR3 DNA: TGTGCCAGCAGCTTGCCCACGGGAGGCCGGACGATCGAGCAGTACTTC; CDR3 protein: CASSLPTGGRTIEQYF
J gene: TRBJ2-3; clone size: NA; D gene: NA; V gene: TRBV7-2; CDR3 DNA: TGTGCCAGCAGCTTAGAAGGGAGTCCCGGAGATACGCAGTATTTT; CDR3 protein: CASSLEGSPGDTQYF
J gene: TRBJ2-2; clone size: few; D gene: NA; V gene: TRBV20-1; CDR3 DNA: TGCAGTGCTATATCTCAGGATCAGGGCACCGGGGAGCTGTTTTTT; CDR3 protein: CSAISQDQGTGELFF
J gene: TRBJ2-7; clone size: NA; D gene: NA; V gene: TRBV12-3/TRBV12-4; CDR3 DNA: TGTGCCAGCAGTTTAAGTGAGGAGGGTGAGCAGTACTTC; CDR3 protein: CASSLSEEGEQYF